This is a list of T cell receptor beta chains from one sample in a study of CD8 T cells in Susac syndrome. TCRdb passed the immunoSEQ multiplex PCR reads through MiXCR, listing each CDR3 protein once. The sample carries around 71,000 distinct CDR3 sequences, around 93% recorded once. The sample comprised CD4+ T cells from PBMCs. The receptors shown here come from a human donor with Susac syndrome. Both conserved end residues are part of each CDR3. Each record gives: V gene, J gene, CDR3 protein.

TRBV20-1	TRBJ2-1	CSVHPGVGVNEQFF
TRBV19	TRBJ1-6	CASSKAAGGRNNSPLHF
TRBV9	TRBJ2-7	CASSVAGTGDYEQYF
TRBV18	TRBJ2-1	CASSPLAGGYNEQFF
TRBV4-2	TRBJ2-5	CASSQGSGGDFQETQYF
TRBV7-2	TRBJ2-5	CASSTRTGEETQYF
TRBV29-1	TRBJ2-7	CSVGGWTGESYEQYF
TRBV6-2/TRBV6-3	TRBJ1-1	CASNQGATEAFF
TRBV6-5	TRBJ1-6	CASSYSWREGPGSPLHF
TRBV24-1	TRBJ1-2	CATSDHTGSDYGYTF
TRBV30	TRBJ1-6	CAWSAGGFNSPLHF
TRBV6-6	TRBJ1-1	CASSYPLDRATEAFF
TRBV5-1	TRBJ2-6	CASSLTGASGANVLTF
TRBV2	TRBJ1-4	CASLLPLDDNEKLFF
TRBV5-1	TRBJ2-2	CASSSVRGGSIFGELFF
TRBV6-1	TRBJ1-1	CASSERWENTEAFF
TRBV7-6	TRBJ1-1	CASSPRGRRVNTEAFF
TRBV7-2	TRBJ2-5	CASSLGGQGGETQYF